This T cell receptor beta chain was sequenced for a study of T-cell reconstitution after alpha-beta-depleted transplantation in children. Points on this clonotype: As yet, its antigen is unknown.

General observations from the study: Surviving recipient T cells and thymic progenitors produced the high day-60 TCRbeta diversity seen in some patients. Alpha-beta T cells about two months after transplant reportedly derived from several hundred expanded graft clones. Once a year had passed after transplant, T-cell counts and diversity came mostly from newly produced T cells.

The TCRbeta library was prepared with unique molecular identifiers. MiXCR, run by TCRdb on the PCR reads, gives a single entry per CDR3 protein. The repertoire holds nearly 350,000 distinct CDR3 sequences, with 16% as singletons. Germline CDR1 is SEHNR and CDR2 is FQNEAQ (reference sequence). The CDR3 spans 16 residues. V dropped 6 bases and J dropped 3; count of bases not matched to a gene: 7. The chain is built from TRBV7-9 and TRBJ2-1, with 11 bases identical to TRBD2. The sequence was collected from a male patient between 2 and 10 years old who had a stem cell transplant for acute lymphoblastic leukemia, so the T cells may come from the graft donor. The specimen comprised PBMCs, mostly from graft donor cells, sampled 360 days after TCRalphabeta/CD19-depleted stem cell transplant. The CDR3 DNA reads as TGTGCCAGCAGAGTAGGGACTAGCGGTTACTACAATGAGCAGTTCTTC. This gives the protein CASRVGTSGYYNEQFF.